The source of this T cell receptor (beta chain) is a study of T cell responses to AZD1222 COVID-19 vaccine. This clone was observed a handful of times. Deletions cut 4 bases from V and 4 bases from J, with 3 bases between. The CDR3 has 11 residues. Germline V gene data show CDR1 as ENHRY and CDR2 as SYGVKD. Only in-frame clones appear in the TCRdb table, and some are missing; sequencing was by immunoSEQ multiplex PCR. The table shows some 160,000 clones, with 85% to 95% occurring only once. The chain couples TRBV10-3 to TRBJ2-3; no clear D gene. The specimen comprised peripheral blood, sampled on day 0 of AZD1222 vaccination. This receptor was identified in an adult in good health. The chain's CDR3 is CAISVSDTQYF. CDR3 DNA: TGTGCCATCAGTGTTTCAGATACGCAGTATTTT.